This TCR beta chain was obtained from a study of blood T cell repertoires in COVID-19. About the study: Some COVID-19 samples were acute and others convalescent; all came from the United States, Italy and Spain. T cells, B-cell-depleted T cells, or PBMCs provided the cDNA or gDNA that served as material.

The CDR3 is 14 amino acids. The germline CDR1 and CDR2 sequences are SEHNR and FQNEAQ (reference sequence). Losses at the gene ends were 5 bases for V and 6 bases for J; bases not matched to a gene: 7. In the original analysis: Reference gene primer amplification in the assay estimated nucleated cell counts. The method was immunoSEQ multiplex PCR; TCRdb's version includes in-frame clones alone and lacks a portion of them. The V and J calls and clone size come from that table; D and trimming were worked out from the DNA. This table holds approximately 170,000 clones, 80% to 85% found once. The rearrangement uses TRBV7-9 and TRBJ1-2, with TRBD1 matching over 9 bases. This sequence was found in a human donor with acute or convalescent COVID-19. The donor label of this sample is uncertain. The specimen sequenced was peripheral blood. The CDR3 bases are TGTGCCAGCAGCACGAAGGGACAGGGAGATGGCTACACCTTC. This gives the protein CASSTKGQGDGYTF.